The subject of this entry is one T cell receptor (beta chain). The antigen is undetermined. Germline lookup yields CDR1 DFQATT and CDR2 SNEGSKA (reference sequence). This CDR3 is built from 14 residues. Trimming cost V 6 bases and J 2 bases; bases outside gene matches: 9. The data were taken from a study of T-cell memory formation after mild COVID-19. Study conclusions and caveats: Researchers report contracting CD4+ clones mostly in CM and EM, with CD8+ clones in EMRA.

5'RACE primed from the constant segment yielded TCR alpha and TCR beta cDNA libraries bearing sample barcodes and UMIs. TCRdb passed the 5' RACE reads through MiXCR, listing each CDR3 protein once. The sample holds 250,000 to 350,000 distinct CDR3 sequences, roughly a fifth seen once. This chain links TRBV20-1 with TRBJ2-5; 7 bases are shared with TRBD2. The TCR comes from a man aged 18 to 30 who had mild COVID-19 (a few samples of this study predate the infection). Cell type and time point are not known. Sequenced: PBMCs or a T cell subset sorted from them (not recorded which). The CDR3 here is CSAESGTIQETQYF. The CDR3 nucleotides read TGCAGTGCCGAGTCCGGGACTATACAAGAGACCCAGTACTTC.